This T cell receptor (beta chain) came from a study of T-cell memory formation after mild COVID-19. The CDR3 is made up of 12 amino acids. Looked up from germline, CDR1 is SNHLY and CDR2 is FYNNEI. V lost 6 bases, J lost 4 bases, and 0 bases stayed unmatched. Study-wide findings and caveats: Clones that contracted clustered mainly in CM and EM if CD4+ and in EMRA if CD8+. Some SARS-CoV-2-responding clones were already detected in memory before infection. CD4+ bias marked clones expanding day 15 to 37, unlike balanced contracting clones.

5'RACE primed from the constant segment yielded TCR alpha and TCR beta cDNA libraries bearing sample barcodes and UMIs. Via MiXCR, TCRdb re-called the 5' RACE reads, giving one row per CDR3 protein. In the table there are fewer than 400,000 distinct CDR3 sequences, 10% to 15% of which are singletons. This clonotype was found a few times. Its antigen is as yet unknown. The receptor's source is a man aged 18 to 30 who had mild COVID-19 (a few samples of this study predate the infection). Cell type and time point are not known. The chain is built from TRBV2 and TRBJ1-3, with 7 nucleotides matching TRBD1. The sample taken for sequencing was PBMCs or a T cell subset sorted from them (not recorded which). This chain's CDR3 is CASRGQGNTIYF. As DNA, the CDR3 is TGTGCCAGCAGGGGACAGGGAAACACCATATATTTT.